A single T cell receptor beta chain is shown here with its context. Its specificity is unknown. The length of the CDR3 is 18 residues. Germline V gives CDR1 SGDLS, CDR2 YYNGEE. Germline trimming cut 4 bases from V and 8 bases from J; bases unmatched to any gene: 22. This entry comes from a study of T cell responses to AZD1222 COVID-19 vaccine. Study conclusions and caveats: As reported, nearly half of all spike-specific TCRs target variant regions that are unmutated.

The protocol was immunoSEQ multiplex PCR, while the TCRdb copy is restricted to in-frame clones and leaves out a portion. Of 46,000 or so clones listed, around 91% are singletons. The TCR originated in an adult who received the AZD1222 COVID-19 vaccine. The sample in question was peripheral blood, obtained 28 days after the second AZD1222 dose. The rearrangement links TRBV9 to TRBJ1-2, with 8 bases aligning to TRBD1. For the CDR3, the DNA is TGTGCCAGCAGCCCGGGAGGGGCAGGGGGCGTTATAGGGGACGGCTACACCTTC. Translating it yields CASSPGGAGGVIGDGYTF.